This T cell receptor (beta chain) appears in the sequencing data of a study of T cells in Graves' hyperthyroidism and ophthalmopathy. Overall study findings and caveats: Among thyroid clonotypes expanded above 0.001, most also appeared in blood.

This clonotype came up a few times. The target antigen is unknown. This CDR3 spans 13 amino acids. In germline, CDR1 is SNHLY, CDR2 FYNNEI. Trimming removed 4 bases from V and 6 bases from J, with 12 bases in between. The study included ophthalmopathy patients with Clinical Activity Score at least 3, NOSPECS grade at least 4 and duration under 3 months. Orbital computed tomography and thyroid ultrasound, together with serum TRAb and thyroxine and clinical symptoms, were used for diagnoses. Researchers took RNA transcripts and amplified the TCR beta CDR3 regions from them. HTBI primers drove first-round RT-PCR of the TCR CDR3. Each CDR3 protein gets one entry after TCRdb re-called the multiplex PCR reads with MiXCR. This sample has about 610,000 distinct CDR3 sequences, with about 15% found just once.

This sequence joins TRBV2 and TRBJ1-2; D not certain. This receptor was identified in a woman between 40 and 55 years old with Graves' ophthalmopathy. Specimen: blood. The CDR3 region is CASSASTGHGYTF. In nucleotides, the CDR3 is TGTGCCAGCAGTGCTTCCACCGGCCATGGCTACACCTTC.